A selection of T cell receptor beta chains follows, all from one sample in a study of blood T cell repertoires in COVID-19. Sequenced by immunoSEQ multiplex PCR; TCRdb stores in-frame clones only, minus some. Here the sample spans just over 350,000 clones, more than 85% being singletons. Source material: PBMCs or T cells enriched from blood (not recorded which). These receptors were obtained from a woman aged 25 to 39 who had recovered from COVID-19. Both conserved end residues are part of each CDR3. A D gene is named only where the DNA matches it firmly. Part of the rows lack a size; the others show once, few, many or a class for expanded clones.

V	D	size	J	CDR3	DNA
TRBV11-2	NA	NA	TRBJ2-1	CASSLVLVGAGLYNEQFF	TGTGCCAGCAGCTTAGTTTTAGTTGGGGCGGGGCTATACAATGAGCAGTTCTTC
TRBV12-3/TRBV12-4	NA	NA	TRBJ1-2	CASSLEEAYGYTF	TGTGCCAGCAGTTTAGAAGAAGCTTATGGCTACACCTTC
TRBV15	TRBD1	NA	TRBJ1-2	CATSRGGQEVHGYTF	TGTGCCACCAGCAGAGGGGGACAGGAGGTCCATGGCTACACCTTC
TRBV5-1	TRBD2	NA	TRBJ2-7	CASSLVRTSGGYEQYF	TGCGCCAGCAGCTTGGTTCGGACTAGCGGGGGATACGAGCAGTACTTC
TRBV19	NA	NA	TRBJ2-1	CASSMGARYSYNEQFF	TGTGCCAGTAGTATGGGGGCGAGGTACTCCTACAATGAGCAGTTCTTC
TRBV27	TRBD1	NA	TRBJ2-6	CASSFDRAPGANVLTF	TGTGCCAGCAGTTTTGACAGGGCCCCCGGGGCCAACGTCCTGACTTTC
TRBV24-1	NA	NA	TRBJ2-1	CATSDQGASGRNNYNEQFF	TGTGCCACCAGTGATCAGGGGGCCAGCGGGAGGAATAATTACAATGAGCAGTTCTTC
TRBV15	NA	NA	TRBJ2-2	CATSRVRDWISGELFF	TGTGCCACCAGCAGAGTACGGGATTGGATCTCCGGGGAGCTGTTTTTT
TRBV27	NA	NA	TRBJ2-7	CASSNTYEQYF	TGTGCCAGCAGTAATACCTACGAGCAGTACTTC
TRBV5-1	TRBD1	NA	TRBJ1-1	CASSQDTGVTEAFF	TGCGCCAGCAGCCAGGACACAGGGGTGACTGAAGCTTTCTTT
TRBV4-1	TRBD2	NA	TRBJ2-1	CASSQSGLAGVNEQFF	TGCGCCAGCAGCCAGTCGGGACTAGCGGGGGTCAATGAGCAGTTCTTC
TRBV5-8	NA	NA	TRBJ1-1	CASSPTGEGSVNTEAFF	TGTGCCAGCAGCCCCACGGGGGAGGGTTCGGTAAACACTGAAGCTTTCTTT
TRBV18	TRBD2	NA	TRBJ2-2	CASSPILVSGGTVVGELFF	TGTGCCAGCTCACCAATACTGGTTTCGGGGGGGACCGTCGTCGGGGAGCTGTTTTTT
TRBV5-6	NA	NA	TRBJ1-6	CASSLGGRPVPPLHF	TGTGCCAGCAGCTTGGGCGGTCGGCCAGTGCCACCCCTCCACTTT
TRBV7-8	NA	NA	TRBJ1-4	CASSLGVTTTNEKLFF	TGTGCCAGCAGCCTAGGGGTAACTACAACTAATGAAAAACTGTTTTTT
TRBV6-1	TRBD1	once	TRBJ1-6	CASSDPGQGLYNSPLHF	TGTGCCAGCAGTGACCCCGGACAGGGGCTCTATAATTCACCCCTCCACTTT
TRBV27	NA	NA	TRBJ2-3	CASWTGTTLVTDTQYF	TGTGCCAGCTGGACCGGGACAACCCTTGTGACAGATACGCAGTATTTT
TRBV5-1	TRBD2	NA	TRBJ2-7	CASSFTSGGYEQYF	TGCGCCAGCAGCTTCACTAGCGGGGGTTACGAGCAGTACTTC
TRBV19	NA	NA	TRBJ1-3	CASSIDSSGNTIYF	TGTGCCAGTAGTATAGACAGCTCTGGAAACACCATATATTTT
TRBV19	TRBD1	NA	TRBJ1-5	CASSISLTGTGVSQPQHF	TGTGCCAGTAGTATATCCCTCACCGGGACAGGGGTAAGTCAGCCCCAGCATTTT
TRBV19	NA	NA	TRBJ1-2	CASSTTQGTYGYTF	TGTGCCAGTAGTACCACGCAGGGTACCTATGGCTACACCTTC
TRBV28	TRBD1	NA	TRBJ1-2	CASSGGTGAYPSGYTF	TGTGCCAGCAGTGGGGGGACAGGGGCTTACCCAAGTGGCTACACCTTC
TRBV28	NA	once	TRBJ2-2	CASSPASYGGELFF	TGTGCCAGCAGTCCCGCCAGTTATGGCGGGGAGCTGTTTTTT